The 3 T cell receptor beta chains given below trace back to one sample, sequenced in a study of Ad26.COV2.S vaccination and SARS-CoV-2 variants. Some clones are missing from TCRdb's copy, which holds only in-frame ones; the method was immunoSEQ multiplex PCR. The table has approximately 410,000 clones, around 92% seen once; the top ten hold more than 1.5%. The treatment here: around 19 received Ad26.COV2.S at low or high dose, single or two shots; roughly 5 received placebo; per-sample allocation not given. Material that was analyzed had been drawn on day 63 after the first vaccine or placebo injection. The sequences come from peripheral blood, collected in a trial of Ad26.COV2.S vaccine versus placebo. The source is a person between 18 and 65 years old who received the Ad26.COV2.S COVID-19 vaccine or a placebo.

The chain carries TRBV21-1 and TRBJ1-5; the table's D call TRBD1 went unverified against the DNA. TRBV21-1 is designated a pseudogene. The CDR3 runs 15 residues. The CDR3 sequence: CASSKSTGTNQPQHF. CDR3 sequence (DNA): TGTGCCAGCAGCAAATCGACAGGGACTAATCAGCCCCAGCATTTT.

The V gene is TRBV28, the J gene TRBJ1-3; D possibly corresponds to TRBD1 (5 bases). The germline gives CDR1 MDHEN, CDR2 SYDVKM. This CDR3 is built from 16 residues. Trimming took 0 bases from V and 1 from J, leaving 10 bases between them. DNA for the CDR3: TGTGCCAGCAGTTTATGGGGGGGTTTGTCTGGAAACACCATATATTTT. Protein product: CASSLWGGLSGNTIYF. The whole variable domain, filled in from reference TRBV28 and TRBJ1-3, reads DVKVTQSSRYLVKRTGEKVFLECVQDMDHENMFWYRQDPGLGLRLIYFSYDVKMKEKGDIPEGYSVSREKKERFSLILESASTNQTSMYLCASSLWGGLSGNTIYFGEGSWLTVV.

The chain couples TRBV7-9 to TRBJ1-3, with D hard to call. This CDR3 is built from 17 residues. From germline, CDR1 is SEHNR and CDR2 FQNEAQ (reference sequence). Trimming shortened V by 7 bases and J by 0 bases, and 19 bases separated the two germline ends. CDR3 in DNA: TGTGCCAGCAACGCCGAAGGTAGTCCGGGCTCTGGAAACACCATATATTTT. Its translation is CASNAEGSPGSGNTIYF. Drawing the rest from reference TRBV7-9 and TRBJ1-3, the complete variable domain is DTGVSQNPRHKITKRGQNVTFRCDPISEHNRLYWYRQTLGQGPEFLTYFQNEAQLEKSRLLSDRFSAERPKGSFSTLEIQRTEQGDSAMYLCASNAEGSPGSGNTIYFGEGSWLTVV.